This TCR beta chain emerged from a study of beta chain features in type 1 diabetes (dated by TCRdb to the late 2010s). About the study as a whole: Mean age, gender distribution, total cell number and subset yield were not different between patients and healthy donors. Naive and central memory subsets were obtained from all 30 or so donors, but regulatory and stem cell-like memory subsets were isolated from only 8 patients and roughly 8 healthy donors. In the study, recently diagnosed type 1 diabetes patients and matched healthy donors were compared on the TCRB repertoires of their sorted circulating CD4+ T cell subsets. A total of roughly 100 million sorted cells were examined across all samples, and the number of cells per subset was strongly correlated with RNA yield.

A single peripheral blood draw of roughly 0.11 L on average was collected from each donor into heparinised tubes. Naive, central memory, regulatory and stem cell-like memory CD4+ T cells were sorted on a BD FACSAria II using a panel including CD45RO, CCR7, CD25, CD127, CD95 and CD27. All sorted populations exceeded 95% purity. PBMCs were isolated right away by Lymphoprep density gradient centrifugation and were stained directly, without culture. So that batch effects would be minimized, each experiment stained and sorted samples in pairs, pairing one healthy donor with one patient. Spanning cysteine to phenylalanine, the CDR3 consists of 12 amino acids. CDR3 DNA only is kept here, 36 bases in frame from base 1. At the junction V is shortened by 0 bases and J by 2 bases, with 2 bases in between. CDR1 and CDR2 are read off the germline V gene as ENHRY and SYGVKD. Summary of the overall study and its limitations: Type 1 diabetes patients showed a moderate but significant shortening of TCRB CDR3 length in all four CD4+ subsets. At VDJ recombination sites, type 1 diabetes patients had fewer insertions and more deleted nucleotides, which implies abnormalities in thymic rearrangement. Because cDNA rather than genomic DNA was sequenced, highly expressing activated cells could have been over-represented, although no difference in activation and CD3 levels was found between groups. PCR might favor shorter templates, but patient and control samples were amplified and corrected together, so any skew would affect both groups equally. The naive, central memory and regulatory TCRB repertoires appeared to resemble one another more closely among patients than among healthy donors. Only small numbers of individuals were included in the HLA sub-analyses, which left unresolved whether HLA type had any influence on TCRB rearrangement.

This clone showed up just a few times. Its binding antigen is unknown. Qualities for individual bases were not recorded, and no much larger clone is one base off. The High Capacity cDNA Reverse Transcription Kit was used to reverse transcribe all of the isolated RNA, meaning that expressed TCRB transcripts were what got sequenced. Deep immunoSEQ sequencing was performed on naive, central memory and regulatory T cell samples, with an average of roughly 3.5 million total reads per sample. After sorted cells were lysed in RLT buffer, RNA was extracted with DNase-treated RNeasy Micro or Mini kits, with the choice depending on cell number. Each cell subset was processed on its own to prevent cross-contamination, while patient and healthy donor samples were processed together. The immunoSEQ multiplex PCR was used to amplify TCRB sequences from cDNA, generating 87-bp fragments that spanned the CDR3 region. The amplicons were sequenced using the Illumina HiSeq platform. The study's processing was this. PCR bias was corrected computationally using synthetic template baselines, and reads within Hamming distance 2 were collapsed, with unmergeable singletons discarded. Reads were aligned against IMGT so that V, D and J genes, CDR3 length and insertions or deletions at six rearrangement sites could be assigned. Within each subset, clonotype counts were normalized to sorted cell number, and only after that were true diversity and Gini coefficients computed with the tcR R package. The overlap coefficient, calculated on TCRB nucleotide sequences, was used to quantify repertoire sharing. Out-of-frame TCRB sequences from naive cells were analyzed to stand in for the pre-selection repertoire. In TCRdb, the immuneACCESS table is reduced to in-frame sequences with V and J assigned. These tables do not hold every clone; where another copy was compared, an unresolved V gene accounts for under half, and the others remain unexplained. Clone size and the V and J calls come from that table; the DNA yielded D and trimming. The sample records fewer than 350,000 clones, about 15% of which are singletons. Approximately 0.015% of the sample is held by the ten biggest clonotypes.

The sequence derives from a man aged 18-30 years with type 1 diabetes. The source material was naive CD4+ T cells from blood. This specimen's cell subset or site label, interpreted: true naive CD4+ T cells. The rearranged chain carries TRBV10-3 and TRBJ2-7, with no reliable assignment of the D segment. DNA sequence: TGTGCCATCAGTGAGTCCACCTACGAGCAGTACTTC. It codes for CAISESTYEQYF.